The rows below give T cell receptor beta chains drawn from one sample of a study of shared clonotypes between healthy human individuals. The data were produced by immunoSEQ multiplex PCR, yet TCRdb's version contains in-frame clones alone and is incomplete. This table holds almost 750,000 clones, roughly 72% found once. Source material: memory CD4+ T cells sorted from blood. The receptors derive from a woman aged 25 to 39 in good health. Both conserved end residues are part of each CDR3. Fields, in order: J gene, V gene, D gene, CDR3 length, clone size, CDR3 protein, CDR3 DNA. The D gene is left open where the match is weak. Clone size is given for some rows only: seen once, a few or many times, or a class if the clone is expanded.

>TRBJ2-1|TRBV15|-|16|-
CATSRVPGSSYNEQFF
TGTGCCACCAGCAGAGTGCCGGGGAGCTCCTACAATGAGCAGTTCTTC
>TRBJ2-7|TRBV18|TRBD1|14|-
CASSPGTGGYEQYF
TGTGCCAGCTCACCAGGGACAGGGGGATACGAGCAGTACTTC
>TRBJ2-7|TRBV6-6|-|14|-
CASSTPGSSYEQYF
TGTGCCAGCAGTACCCCCGGAAGCTCCTACGAGCAGTACTTC
>TRBJ2-7|TRBV10-3|-|12|once
CAISARGYEQYF
TGTGCCATCAGCGCCAGGGGCTACGAGCAGTACTTC
>TRBJ1-1|TRBV18|-|13|-
CASSIRDQREAFF
TGTGCCAGCTCAATCCGGGACCAGCGAGAAGCTTTCTTT
>TRBJ2-3|TRBV2|-|13|-
CASSARPTDTQYF
TGTGCCAGCAGTGCCCGACCCACAGATACGCAGTATTTT
>TRBJ2-7|TRBV25-1|-|13|-
CASSDTGTHEQYF
TGTGCCAGCAGTGACACGGGCACCCACGAGCAGTACTTC
>TRBJ2-3|TRBV27|TRBD2|16|-
CASMTTSGRSTDTQYF
TGTGCCAGCATGACGACTAGCGGGAGGAGCACAGATACGCAGTATTTT
>TRBJ2-3|TRBV25-1|TRBD2|14|many
CASGREGPEDTQYF
TGTGCCAGCGGGCGGGAGGGCCCTGAAGATACGCAGTATTTT
>TRBJ2-1|TRBV2|-|14|-
CASSEEIEGGEQFF
TGTGCCAGCAGTGAGGAGATAGAAGGCGGTGAGCAGTTCTTC
>TRBJ1-2|TRBV7-8|TRBD1|13|-
CASSPTGGIGYTF
TGTGCCAGCAGCCCTACAGGGGGCATCGGCTACACCTTC
>TRBJ2-2|TRBV7-8|TRBD2|17|-
CASRRVRGDGNTGELFF
TGTGCCAGCAGGAGAGTCCGGGGGGACGGTAACACCGGGGAGCTGTTTTTT
>TRBJ1-1|TRBV18|-|17|-
CASSPLRSTYGDTEAFF
TGTGCCAGCTCACCACTAAGGTCTACCTATGGGGACACTGAAGCTTTCTTT
>TRBJ2-5|TRBV5-1|TRBD2|16|-
CASSYAGLASQETQYF
TGCGCCAGCAGCTACGCCGGACTAGCATCTCAAGAGACCCAGTACTTC
>TRBJ2-1|TRBV5-4|-|13|-
CASSLEQGNEQFF
TGCGCCAGCAGCTTGGAACAGGGCAATGAGCAGTTCTTC
>TRBJ2-1|TRBV5-6|TRBD2|14|-
CASSRLAGYNEQFF
TGTGCCAGCAGCCGACTAGCGGGATACAATGAGCAGTTCTTC
>TRBJ2-7|TRBV5-4|TRBD1|15|-
CASSLNRDRGHEQYF
TGTGCCAGCAGCCTAAACCGGGACAGGGGGCATGAGCAGTACTTC
>TRBJ2-5|TRBV7-6|-|15|-
CASSLGTGSRETQYF
TGTGCCAGCAGCTTAGGTACAGGGAGCAGGGAGACCCAGTACTTC
>TRBJ2-5|TRBV5-1|TRBD2|16|-
CASSLLGGGDQETQYF
TGCGCCAGCAGCTTGTTGGGCGGGGGTGACCAAGAGACCCAGTACTTC
>TRBJ2-5|TRBV18|-|13|-
CASSLMNVETQYF
TGTGCCAGCTCACTAATGAATGTCGAGACCCAGTACTTC
>TRBJ2-3|TRBV5-1|-|15|-
CASSEELVSTDTQYF
TGCGCCAGCAGCGAGGAACTAGTATCCACAGATACGCAGTATTTT
>TRBJ2-1|TRBV5-1|TRBD2|15|few
CASSLGGTSGMEQFF
TGCGCCAGCAGCTTGGGAGGGACTAGCGGGATGGAGCAGTTCTTC
>TRBJ2-3|TRBV7-8|-|14|-
CASSLNRGTDTQYF
TGTGCCAGCAGCCTCAATCGGGGCACAGATACGCAGTATTTT
>TRBJ2-7|TRBV30|-|13|-
CAGDQNDPYEQYF
TGTGCCGGTGACCAAAACGACCCCTACGAGCAGTACTTC
>TRBJ1-1|TRBV28|-|16|-
CASSLSENSMNTEAFF
TGTGCCAGCAGTTTAAGTGAGAATTCTATGAACACTGAAGCTTTCTTT
>TRBJ1-5|TRBV19|TRBD1|18|-
CASSSRDRDEYSNQPQHF
TGTGCCAGTAGTAGCCGGGACAGGGACGAATATAGCAATCAGCCCCAGCATTTT
>TRBJ2-1|TRBV18|-|14|once
CASSPRVANNEQFF
TGTGCCAGCTCACCACGAGTAGCTAACAATGAGCAGTTCTTC
>TRBJ2-2|TRBV7-2|TRBD1|15|-
CASSPDRAYTGELFF
TGTGCCAGCAGCCCGGACAGGGCCTACACCGGGGAGCTGTTTTTT
>TRBJ1-2|TRBV11-2|TRBD1|18|once
CASSSPGTGGRTGGGYTF
TGTGCCAGCAGCTCCCCCGGGACAGGGGGGAGAACGGGTGGTGGCTACACCTTC
>TRBJ1-5|TRBV10-2|-|13|-
CASSWGQEQPQHF
TGCGCCAGCAGTTGGGGGCAGGAGCAGCCCCAGCATTTT
>TRBJ2-1|TRBV9|-|15|few
CASSVDSGRYNEQFF
TGTGCCAGCAGCGTAGACAGCGGACGCTACAATGAGCAGTTCTTC
>TRBJ1-1|TRBV5-1|-|15|-
CASSHTQGVGTEAFF
TGCGCCAGCAGCCACACCCAGGGCGTAGGGACTGAAGCTTTCTTT